This T cell receptor beta chain was identified during a study of T cell responses to AZD1222 COVID-19 vaccine. Study-level points and caveats: Vaccine-related CD4 TCRs covered spike, predominating at 160-218 and 743-854. The donor cohort was predominantly white British with a female majority, and clonal diversity may have been underestimated. An increase in Spike-specific TCR breadth and depth was observed after two AZD1222 doses.

This CDR3 is built from 15 residues. The germline V gene has CDR1 SGHKS and CDR2 YYEKEE (reference sequence). Trimming cost V 4 bases and J 0 bases, with 10 bases left between them. Pooling was applied to second doses at about 4 or about 12 weeks. The method was immunoSEQ multiplex PCR; TCRdb's version includes in-frame clones alone and lacks a portion of them. The sample yields approximately 150,000 clones, around 87% seen once. For this clone: Antigen: not known.

This sample comprised peripheral blood, obtained 28 days after the second AZD1222 dose. This clonotype was sampled from an adult who received the AZD1222 COVID-19 vaccine. The chain has TRBV5-5 and TRBJ1-4; D may be TRBD1 (6 bases). As DNA, the CDR3 is TGTGCCAGCAGCGCCGACAGGACAACTAATGAAAAACTGTTTTTT. Protein product: CASSADRTTNEKLFF.